The 13 T cell receptor beta chains listed next were all sequenced from one sample in a study of T cell changes during pregnancy in multiple sclerosis. TCRdb keeps only in-frame clones here, not all; method: immunoSEQ multiplex PCR. The sample yields some 70,000 clones, roughly 92% seen once. The material sequenced was peripheral blood, taken after pregnancy. The receptors derive from a female donor in good health, enrolled as a control in a pregnancy study.

The chain links TRBV19 to TRBJ2-2, with D possibly TRBD2 on 5 matching bases. The CDR3 runs to 16 residues. From germline, CDR1 is LNHDA and CDR2 SQIVND (reference sequence). The V gene lost 5 bases and the J gene lost 2 bases, with 15 bases spanning the gap. CDR3 sequence reads: CASSPLQEVNTGELFF. CDR3 DNA: TGTGCCAGTAGTCCCCTTCAGGAGGTTAACACCGGGGAGCTGTTTTTT.

J is TRBJ2-7 and V is TRBV9; 7 positions match TRBD2. Germline trimming cut 7 bases from V and 2 bases from J; bases unmatched to any gene: 9. The CDR3 length is 14 residues. Germline CDR1 and CDR2: SGDLS and YYNGEE. CDR3 bases: TGTGCCAGCTCCGGTGGCGGGAGCGCCTACGAGCAGTACTTC. Its protein is CASSGGGSAYEQYF.

The sample holds one count of this clone. V usage is TRBV6-1 and J usage is TRBJ1-4; D is uncertain. The V end lost 2 bases, the J end lost 0 bases, and 7 bases lay between the germline ends. Germline V lookup: CDR1 MNHNS, CDR2 SASEGT. The CDR3 is 15 amino acids. In DNA, the CDR3 is TGTGCCAGCAGTGAACTGGGCGCAACTAATGAAAAACTGTTTTTT. It codes for CASSELGATNEKLFF.

The chain links TRBV29-1 to TRBJ1-2, with 7 bases matching TRBD1. This CDR3 is 12 amino acids long. J was trimmed by 8 bases and V by 0 bases; bases with no gene match: 3. Germline CDR1 is SQVTM and CDR2 is ANQGSEA. The CDR3 sequence: CSVEDRGRGYTF. CDR3 nucleotides: TGCAGCGTTGAAGACAGGGGGAGAGGCTACACCTTC.

The sample holds a few counts of this clone. This chain connects TRBV27 to TRBJ2-1; TRBD1 might be the D (5 bases). Trimming pared 5 bases from V and 7 bases from J, leaving 15 bases between. Germline V gene sequence: CDR1 MNHEY, CDR2 SMNVEV (reference sequence). The length of the CDR3 is 14 residues. The CDR3: CASSRGLGLNEQFF. In DNA, the CDR3 is TGTGCCAGCAGTAGGGGCCTAGGGCTGAATGAGCAGTTCTTC.

This chain connects TRBV6-1 to TRBJ1-2; D remains unclear. CDR1 and CDR2 from the germline V gene are MNHNS and SASEGT. Trimming took off 0 bases at V and 3 bases at J, with 11 bases between the two ends. The CDR3 loop spans 15 amino acids. CDR3 amino acids: CASSEAMGSYYGYTF. The CDR3 nucleotides are TGTGCCAGCAGTGAAGCGATGGGGAGTTACTATGGCTACACCTTC.

CDR3 in amino acids: CATSSLAGERPFGEQFF. The CDR3 nucleotides read TGTGCCACCAGCAGTCTAGCGGGAGAACGCCCTTTCGGTGAGCAGTTCTTC. This chain links TRBV15 with TRBJ2-1; 10 bases fit TRBD2. Germline V CDR1 and CDR2: LNHNV, YYDKDF (reference sequence). The CDR3 has 17 amino acids. With 3 bases clipped from V and 9 bases from J, the junction kept 14 bases outside the gene matches.

The chain employs TRBV6-6 and TRBJ2-3; 10 bases are shared with TRBD2. The V and J ends lost 4 bases and 6 bases, in that order; junction bases with no gene match: 7. CDR3 length equals 15 residues. The germline V gene encodes CDR1 MNHNY and CDR2 SVGAGI (reference sequence). DNA of the CDR3: TGTGCCAGCAGTTCGAAGCGGGGGGGCCCGGATACGCAGTATTTT. Amino acid sequence: CASSSKRGGPDTQYF.

This clone was counted once. This rearrangement joins TRBV7-8 to TRBJ1-6, with 7 positions matching TRBD1. The CDR3 runs 15 residues. Unmatched junction bases numbered 6, after V lost 3 bases and J lost 7 bases. Germline CDR1 is SGHVS and CDR2 is FQNEAQ. DNA of the CDR3: TGTGCCAGCAGCTTGCAAGGGGGCCGGAATTCACCCCTCCACTTT. Translation gives CASSLQGGRNSPLHF.

The chain links TRBV7-9 to TRBJ2-5; 10 bases fit TRBD2. Germline CDR1 and CDR2: SEHNR and FQNEAQ (reference sequence). This CDR3 region has 15 residues. The V and J ends lost 5 bases and 1 base, in that order; junction bases with no gene match: 4. The CDR3 DNA sequence: TGTGCCAGCAGCCCGCAGCGGGGGGGCCAAGAGACCCAGTACTTC. Protein product: CASSPQRGGQETQYF.

The gene calls are TRBV7-2 and TRBJ2-1, with a weak D call TRBD2 (5 bases). CDR3 size: 14 residues. Between the trimmed V and J ends, which lost 4 bases and 5 bases, there was a span of 12 bases. Looked up from germline, CDR1 is SGHTA and CDR2 is FQGNSA. The CDR3 loop is CASSSRTFDNEQFF. The CDR3 bases are TGTGCCAGCAGCTCCCGGACTTTCGACAATGAGCAGTTCTTC.

This chain links TRBV13 with TRBJ2-1; 10 bases map to TRBD1. Germline values: CDR1 PRHDT, CDR2 FYEKMQ (reference sequence). This CDR3 contains 16 residues. The V segment lost 5 bases and the J segment 5 bases; nucleotides outside the gene matches: 9. The CDR3 is CASSPAGTGDNNEQFF. The CDR3 coding sequence is TGTGCCAGCAGCCCGGCCGGGACAGGGGATAACAATGAGCAGTTCTTC.

The V call is TRBV28, the J call TRBJ1-1, with 9 bases identical to TRBD1. Germline V lookup: CDR1 MDHEN, CDR2 SYDVKM. The J segment lost 0 bases and the V segment lost 5 bases, leaving 7 bases of the junction unmatched. The CDR3 length is 16 residues. CDR3 DNA sequence: TGTGCCAGCAGTAGGGACAGGGCTATGATGAACACTGAAGCTTTCTTT. It codes for CASSRDRAMMNTEAFF.